Presented here are 3 T cell receptor beta chains from one specimen sequenced in a study of T cell responses to AZD1222 COVID-19 vaccine. Using immunoSEQ multiplex PCR, the repertoire was profiled, and TCRdb retains in-frame clones only, with some absent. The data contain around 140,000 clones, almost 95% of them singletons. The source material was peripheral blood, sampled 28 days after the second AZD1222 dose. The receptors were sampled from an adult who received the AZD1222 COVID-19 vaccine.

This sequence joins TRBV6-5 and TRBJ2-3, with 7 bases identical to TRBD2. The V segment lost 9 bases and the J segment 4 bases; nucleotides outside the gene matches: 4. There are 12 residues in the CDR3. Per the germline V gene, CDR1 is MNHEY and CDR2 is SVGAGI. The CDR3 here is CASTSAADTQYF. CDR3 sequence (DNA): TGTGCCAGTACTAGCGCAGCAGATACGCAGTATTTT.

The chain employs TRBV7-9 and TRBJ1-6; D is unclear. Trimming removed 5 bases at V and 7 bases at J, with 9 bases between. The germline CDR1 and CDR2 sequences are SEHNR and FQNEAQ (reference sequence). The CDR3 has 13 amino acids. The CDR3 bases are TGTGCCAGCAGCGAGCGACGAAATTCACCCCTCCACTTT. Amino acid sequence: CASSERRNSPLHF.

The chain combines TRBV5-1 with TRBJ2-7; possibly TRBD1 for D (6 bases). This CDR3 contains 14 residues. Deletions cut 3 bases from V and 4 bases from J, with 14 bases between. Germline V lookup: CDR1 SGHRS, CDR2 YFSETQ. CDR3 amino acids: CASSSGGTPYEQYF. The CDR3 DNA follows: TGCGCCAGCAGCTCTGGTGGGACACCTTACGAGCAGTACTTC.